This is a list of T cell receptor beta chains from one sample in a study of CD8 T cells in Susac syndrome. One entry per CDR3 protein, called by TCRdb with MiXCR from the immunoSEQ multiplex PCR reads. The sample yields around 130,000 distinct CDR3 sequences, 90% to 95% seen once. The sequencing sample was made of CD4+ T cells from PBMCs. All receptors come from a human donor in good health. The CDR3 runs from the conserved cysteine through the conserved F or W. Each record gives: D gene, J gene, V gene, CDR3 length, clone size, CDR3 DNA, CDR3 protein. D genes are given only for firm matches. Size is omitted from some rows. Given values are once, few, many or a class for expanded clones.

d_call: .
j_call: TRBJ1-1
v_call: TRBV7-9
cdr3_length: 13
clone_size: .
cdr3_nt: TGTGCCAGCAGCCTAGACGGGGGGACTGAAGCTTTCTTT
cdr3_aa: CASSLDGGTEAFF

d_call: TRBD2
j_call: TRBJ2-1
v_call: TRBV20-1
cdr3_length: 15
clone_size: .
cdr3_nt: TGCAGTGCAGAGGACGGGACTAGCGGGCTGAATGAGCAGTTCTTC
cdr3_aa: CSAEDGTSGLNEQFF

d_call: TRBD1
j_call: TRBJ1-1
v_call: TRBV19
cdr3_length: 15
clone_size: .
cdr3_nt: TGTGCCAGTAGCCCAGGGGGAATCATGAACACTGAAGCTTTCTTT
cdr3_aa: CASSPGGIMNTEAFF

d_call: TRBD1
j_call: TRBJ2-5
v_call: TRBV7-9
cdr3_length: 14
clone_size: few
cdr3_nt: TGTGCCAGCAGCCTTGGGACAGGGACAGAGACCCAGTACTTC
cdr3_aa: CASSLGTGTETQYF

d_call: .
j_call: TRBJ2-2
v_call: TRBV5-1
cdr3_length: 13
clone_size: once
cdr3_nt: TGCGCCAGCGGCCAGGGGAACACCGGGGAGCTGTTTTTT
cdr3_aa: CASGQGNTGELFF

d_call: TRBD1
j_call: TRBJ1-2
v_call: TRBV29-1
cdr3_length: 15
clone_size: .
cdr3_nt: TGCAGCGTCGCGGGAGGGGACAGAGGTAACTATGGCTACACCTTC
cdr3_aa: CSVAGGDRGNYGYTF

d_call: .
j_call: TRBJ2-3
v_call: TRBV20-1
cdr3_length: 14
clone_size: .
cdr3_nt: TGCAGTGCTAGAGGAGGCGCAGGCACAGATACGCAGTATTTT
cdr3_aa: CSARGGAGTDTQYF

d_call: TRBD1
j_call: TRBJ2-7
v_call: TRBV5-1
cdr3_length: 14
clone_size: .
cdr3_nt: TGCGCCAGCAGCCGAGGGACAGGGGCCCACGAGCAGTACTTC
cdr3_aa: CASSRGTGAHEQYF

d_call: TRBD1
j_call: TRBJ2-6
v_call: TRBV20-1
cdr3_length: 19
clone_size: .
cdr3_nt: TGCAGTGCTAGACCCATCGGGACAGAGCGCCTCTCTGGGGCCAACGTCCTGACTTTC
cdr3_aa: CSARPIGTERLSGANVLTF

d_call: .
j_call: TRBJ1-2
v_call: TRBV3-1
cdr3_length: 14
clone_size: .
cdr3_nt: TGTGCCAGCAGCCAAGATGTGTCAGTCTATGGCTACACCTTC
cdr3_aa: CASSQDVSVYGYTF

d_call: .
j_call: TRBJ2-7
v_call: TRBV3-1
cdr3_length: 12
clone_size: .
cdr3_nt: TGTGCCAGCAGCCCGGGCGATAGGAAGCAGTACTTC
cdr3_aa: CASSPGDRKQYF

d_call: .
j_call: TRBJ2-3
v_call: TRBV7-6
cdr3_length: 14
clone_size: once
cdr3_nt: TGTGCCAGCAGCTTGGGTGGGAGCCCCGATACGCAGTATTTT
cdr3_aa: CASSLGGSPDTQYF

d_call: .
j_call: TRBJ2-1
v_call: TRBV2
cdr3_length: 13
clone_size: .
cdr3_nt: TGTGCCAGCAGGGAGGGCCCTCTCGGTGAGCAGTTCTTC
cdr3_aa: CASREGPLGEQFF

d_call: .
j_call: TRBJ2-7
v_call: TRBV29-1
cdr3_length: 11
clone_size: .
cdr3_nt: TGCAGCGTTGGTGACTTGTACGAGCAGTACTTC
cdr3_aa: CSVGDLYEQYF

d_call: TRBD2
j_call: TRBJ2-4
v_call: TRBV6-5
cdr3_length: 19
clone_size: .
cdr3_nt: TGTGCCAGCAGACTCGGGCTAGCGGGAGATACTTCGGCCAAAAACATTCAGTACTTC
cdr3_aa: CASRLGLAGDTSAKNIQYF

d_call: .
j_call: TRBJ2-1
v_call: TRBV29-1
cdr3_length: 14
clone_size: .
cdr3_nt: TGCAGCGCGGAGACTGTACGGTCCTACAATGAGCAGTTCTTC
cdr3_aa: CSAETVRSYNEQFF

d_call: TRBD2
j_call: TRBJ2-1
v_call: TRBV19
cdr3_length: 14
clone_size: .
cdr3_nt: TGTGCCAGTAGTGCCACTAGCGTGGTCAATGAGCAGTTCTTC
cdr3_aa: CASSATSVVNEQFF

d_call: .
j_call: TRBJ2-7
v_call: TRBV5-8
cdr3_length: 12
clone_size: .
cdr3_nt: TGTGCCAGCAGCCGGACAGTCCACGAGCAGTACTTC
cdr3_aa: CASSRTVHEQYF

d_call: TRBD2
j_call: TRBJ2-1
v_call: TRBV4-2
cdr3_length: 15
clone_size: .
cdr3_nt: TGTGCCAGCAGCCAATGGAGCGGGAGTGCGGATGAGCAGTTCTTC
cdr3_aa: CASSQWSGSADEQFF

d_call: .
j_call: TRBJ1-5
v_call: TRBV12-3/TRBV12-4
cdr3_length: 13
clone_size: .
cdr3_nt: TGTGCCAGCAGACTAAAATTCGGTCAGCCCCAGCATTTT
cdr3_aa: CASRLKFGQPQHF

d_call: .
j_call: TRBJ1-5
v_call: TRBV28
cdr3_length: 12
clone_size: .
cdr3_nt: TGTGCCAGCTGGTCCCTCAATCAGCCCCAGCATTTT
cdr3_aa: CASWSLNQPQHF

d_call: TRBD2
j_call: TRBJ2-7
v_call: TRBV4-1
cdr3_length: 15
clone_size: once
cdr3_nt: TGCGCCAGCAGCCACCAACTAGCGGGAGGTTACGAGCAGTACTTC
cdr3_aa: CASSHQLAGGYEQYF

d_call: TRBD1
j_call: TRBJ1-1
v_call: TRBV18
cdr3_length: 15
clone_size: .
cdr3_nt: TGTGCCAGCTCACCGGATCCAGGGGGCTTCACTGAAGCTTTCTTT
cdr3_aa: CASSPDPGGFTEAFF

d_call: TRBD1
j_call: TRBJ2-3
v_call: TRBV29-1
cdr3_length: 14
clone_size: once
cdr3_nt: TGCAGCGCACTCAAAGGGACAGGGGTGGATACGCAGTATTTT
cdr3_aa: CSALKGTGVDTQYF

d_call: .
j_call: TRBJ1-4
v_call: TRBV7-9
cdr3_length: 15
clone_size: .
cdr3_nt: TGTGCCAGCAGCCCCATATACTCAACTAATGAAAAACTGTTTTTT
cdr3_aa: CASSPIYSTNEKLFF

d_call: TRBD2
j_call: TRBJ2-1
v_call: TRBV28
cdr3_length: 17
clone_size: .
cdr3_nt: TGTGCCAGCAGTTTATCAGGTCTAGCGGTCTCCTACAATGAGCAGTTCTTC
cdr3_aa: CASSLSGLAVSYNEQFF

d_call: .
j_call: TRBJ1-5
v_call: TRBV29-1
cdr3_length: 13
clone_size: .
cdr3_nt: TGCAGCGTCGAAACGAGTTCCAATCAGCCCCAGCATTTT
cdr3_aa: CSVETSSNQPQHF

d_call: .
j_call: TRBJ1-1
v_call: TRBV20-1
cdr3_length: 11
clone_size: .
cdr3_nt: TGCAGTGTAGTTGGGACCCCCGAAGCTTTCTTT
cdr3_aa: CSVVGTPEAFF